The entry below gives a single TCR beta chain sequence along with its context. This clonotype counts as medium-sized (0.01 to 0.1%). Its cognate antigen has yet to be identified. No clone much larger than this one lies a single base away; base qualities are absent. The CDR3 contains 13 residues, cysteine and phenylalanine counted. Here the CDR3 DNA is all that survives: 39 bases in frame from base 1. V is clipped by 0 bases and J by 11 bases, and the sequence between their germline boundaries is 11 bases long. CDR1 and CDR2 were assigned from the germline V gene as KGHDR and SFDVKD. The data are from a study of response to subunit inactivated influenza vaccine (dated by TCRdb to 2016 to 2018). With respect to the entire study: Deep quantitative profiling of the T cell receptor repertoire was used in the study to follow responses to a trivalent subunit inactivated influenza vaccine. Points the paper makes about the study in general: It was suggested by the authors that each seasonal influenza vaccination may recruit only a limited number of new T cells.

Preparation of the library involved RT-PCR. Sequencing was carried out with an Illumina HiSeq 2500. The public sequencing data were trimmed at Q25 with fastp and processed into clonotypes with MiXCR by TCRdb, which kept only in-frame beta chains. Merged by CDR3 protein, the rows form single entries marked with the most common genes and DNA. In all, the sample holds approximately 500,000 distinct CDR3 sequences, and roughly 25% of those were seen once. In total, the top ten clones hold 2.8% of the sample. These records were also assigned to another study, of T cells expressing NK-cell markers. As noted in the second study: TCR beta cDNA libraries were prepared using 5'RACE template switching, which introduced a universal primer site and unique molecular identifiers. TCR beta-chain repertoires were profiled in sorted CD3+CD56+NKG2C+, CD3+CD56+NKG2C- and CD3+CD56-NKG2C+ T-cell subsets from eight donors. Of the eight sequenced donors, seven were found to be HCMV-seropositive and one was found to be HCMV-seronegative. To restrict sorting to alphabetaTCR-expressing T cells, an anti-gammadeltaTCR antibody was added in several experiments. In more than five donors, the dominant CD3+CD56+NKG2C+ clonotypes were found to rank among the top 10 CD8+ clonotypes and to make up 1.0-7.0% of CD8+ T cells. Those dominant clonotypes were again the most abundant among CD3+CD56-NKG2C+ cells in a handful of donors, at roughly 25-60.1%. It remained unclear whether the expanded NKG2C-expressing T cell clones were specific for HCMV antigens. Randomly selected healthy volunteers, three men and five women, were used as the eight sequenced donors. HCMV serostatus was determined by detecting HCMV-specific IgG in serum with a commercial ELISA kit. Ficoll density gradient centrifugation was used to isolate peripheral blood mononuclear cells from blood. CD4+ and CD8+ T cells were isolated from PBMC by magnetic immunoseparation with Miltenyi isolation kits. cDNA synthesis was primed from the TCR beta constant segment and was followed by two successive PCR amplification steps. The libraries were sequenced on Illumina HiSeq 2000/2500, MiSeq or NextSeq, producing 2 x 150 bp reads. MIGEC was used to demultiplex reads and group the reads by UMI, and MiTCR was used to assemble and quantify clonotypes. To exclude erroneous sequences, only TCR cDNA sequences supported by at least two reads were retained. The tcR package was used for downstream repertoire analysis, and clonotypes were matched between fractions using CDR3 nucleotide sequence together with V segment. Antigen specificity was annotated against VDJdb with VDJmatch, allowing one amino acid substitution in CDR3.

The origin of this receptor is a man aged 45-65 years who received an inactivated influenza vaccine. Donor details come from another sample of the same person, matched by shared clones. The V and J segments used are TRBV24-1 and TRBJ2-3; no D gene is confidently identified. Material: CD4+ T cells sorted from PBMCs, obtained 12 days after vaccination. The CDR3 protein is CATSDLTTSKQYF. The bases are TGTGCCACCAGTGATTTGACCACAAGCAAGCAGTATTTT.